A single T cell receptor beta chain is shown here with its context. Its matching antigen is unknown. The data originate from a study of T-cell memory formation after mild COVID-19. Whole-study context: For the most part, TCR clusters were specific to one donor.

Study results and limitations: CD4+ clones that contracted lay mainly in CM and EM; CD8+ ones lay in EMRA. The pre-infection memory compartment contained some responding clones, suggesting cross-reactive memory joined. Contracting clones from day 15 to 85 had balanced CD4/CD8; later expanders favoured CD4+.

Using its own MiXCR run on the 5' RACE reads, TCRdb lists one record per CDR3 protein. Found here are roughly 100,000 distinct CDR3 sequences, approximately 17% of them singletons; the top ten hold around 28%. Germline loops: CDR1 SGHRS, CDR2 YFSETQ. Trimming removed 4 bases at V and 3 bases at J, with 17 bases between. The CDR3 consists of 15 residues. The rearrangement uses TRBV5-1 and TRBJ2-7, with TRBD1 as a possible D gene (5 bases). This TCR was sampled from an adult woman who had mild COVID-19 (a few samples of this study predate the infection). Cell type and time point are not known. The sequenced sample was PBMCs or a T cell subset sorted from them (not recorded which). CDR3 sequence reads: CASSPLQGRIYEQYF. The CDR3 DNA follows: TGCGCCAGCAGCCCGCTGCAGGGAAGAATCTACGAGCAGTACTTC.